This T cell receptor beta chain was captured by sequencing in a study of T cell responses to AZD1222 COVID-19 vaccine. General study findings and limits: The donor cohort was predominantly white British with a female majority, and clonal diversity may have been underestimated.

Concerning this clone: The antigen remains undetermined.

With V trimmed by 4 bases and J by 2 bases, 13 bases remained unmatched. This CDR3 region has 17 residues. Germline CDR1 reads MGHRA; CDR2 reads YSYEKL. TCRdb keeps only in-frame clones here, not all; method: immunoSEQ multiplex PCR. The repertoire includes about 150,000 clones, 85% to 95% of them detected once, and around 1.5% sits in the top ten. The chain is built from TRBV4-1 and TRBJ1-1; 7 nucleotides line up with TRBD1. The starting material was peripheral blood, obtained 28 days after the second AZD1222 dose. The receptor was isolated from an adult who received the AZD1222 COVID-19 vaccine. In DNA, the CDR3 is TGCGCCAGCAGCCGCCCGAACCCGGGACAGCTAAACACTGAAGCTTTCTTT. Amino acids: CASSRPNPGQLNTEAFF.